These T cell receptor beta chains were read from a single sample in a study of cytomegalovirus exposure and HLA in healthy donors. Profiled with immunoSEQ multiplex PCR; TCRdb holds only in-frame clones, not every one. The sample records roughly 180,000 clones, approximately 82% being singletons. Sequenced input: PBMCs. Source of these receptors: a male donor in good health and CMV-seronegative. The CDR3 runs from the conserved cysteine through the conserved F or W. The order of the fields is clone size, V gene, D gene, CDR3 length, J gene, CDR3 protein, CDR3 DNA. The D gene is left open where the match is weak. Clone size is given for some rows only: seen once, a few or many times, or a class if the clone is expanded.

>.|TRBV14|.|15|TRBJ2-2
CASSPARDYNGELFF
TGTGCCAGCAGCCCCGCGAGGGATTATAACGGGGAGCTGTTTTTT
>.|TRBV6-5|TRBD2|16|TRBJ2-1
CASSYPGLAGGNEQFF
TGTGCCAGCAGTTACCCAGGACTAGCGGGGGGCAATGAGCAGTTCTTC
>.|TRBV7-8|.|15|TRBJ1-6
CASSFADSLREPLHF
TGTGCCAGCAGCTTTGCGGACAGCTTACGCGAACCCCTCCACTTT
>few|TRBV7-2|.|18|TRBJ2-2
CASSLKGGGQGYSGELFF
TGTGCCAGCAGCTTAAAGGGTGGCGGGCAGGGGTATTCCGGGGAGCTGTTTTTT
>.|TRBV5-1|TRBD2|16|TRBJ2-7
CASRKMGLAKPYEQYF
TGCGCCAGCAGAAAAATGGGACTAGCGAAACCCTACGAGCAGTACTTC
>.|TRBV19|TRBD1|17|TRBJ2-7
CASSRAAGTGENYEQYF
TGTGCCAGTAGTAGGGCCGCCGGGACAGGGGAAAATTACGAGCAGTACTTC
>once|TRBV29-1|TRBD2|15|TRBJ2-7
CSVVGTSGRASEQYF
TGCAGCGTTGTTGGGACTAGCGGGAGAGCGAGCGAGCAGTACTTC
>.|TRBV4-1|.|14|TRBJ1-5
CASSQEAHNQPQHF
TGCGCCAGCAGCCAAGAAGCCCACAATCAGCCCCAGCATTTT
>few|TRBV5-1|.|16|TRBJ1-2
CASSFGAEGTTYGYTF
TGCGCCAGCAGCTTTGGTGCGGAAGGAACCACCTATGGCTACACCTTC
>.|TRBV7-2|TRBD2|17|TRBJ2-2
CASSSLLAGSGGGELFF
TGTGCCAGCAGCTCCCTCCTAGCGGGGTCGGGTGGCGGGGAGCTGTTTTTT
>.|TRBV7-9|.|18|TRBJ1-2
CASSSPLGEQGYRNGYTF
TGTGCCAGCAGCTCCCCCTTAGGTGAACAGGGTTATCGGAATGGCTACACCTTC
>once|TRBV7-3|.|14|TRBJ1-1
CASSLTSGNTEAFF
TGTGCCAGCAGCTTAACGTCAGGGAACACTGAAGCTTTCTTT
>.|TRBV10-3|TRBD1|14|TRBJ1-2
CAISGGRGKIGYTF
TGTGCCATCAGTGGCGGCAGGGGGAAGATTGGCTACACCTTC
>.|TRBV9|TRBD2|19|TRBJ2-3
CASSVDKREGTGGTDTQYF
TGTGCCAGCAGCGTAGATAAGCGGGAGGGCACTGGTGGCACAGATACGCAGTATTTT
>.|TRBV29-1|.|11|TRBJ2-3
CSVGRADTQYF
TGCAGCGTTGGCAGGGCAGATACGCAGTATTTT
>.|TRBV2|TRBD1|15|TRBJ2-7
CASRGDRGTSYEQYF
TGTGCCAGCAGGGGGGACAGGGGGACCTCCTACGAGCAGTACTTC
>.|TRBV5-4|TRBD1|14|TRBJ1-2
CASSLPGQGETNTF
TGTGCCAGCAGCTTGCCGGGACAGGGGGAGACCAATACCTTC
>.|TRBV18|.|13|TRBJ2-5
CASSPPLWRDQYF
TGTGCCAGCTCACCACCCCTTTGGAGGGACCAGTACTTC
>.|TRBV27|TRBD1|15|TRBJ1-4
CASSFSTGVNEKLFF
TGTGCCAGCAGTTTCTCAACAGGGGTTAATGAAAAACTGTTTTTT
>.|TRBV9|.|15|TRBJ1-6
CASSVAAGRGSPLHF
TGTGCCAGCAGCGTAGCGGCAGGGCGGGGATCACCCCTCCACTTT
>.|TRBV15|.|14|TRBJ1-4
CATSTQGVGEKLFF
TGTGCCACCAGCACACAGGGAGTTGGTGAAAAACTGTTTTTT
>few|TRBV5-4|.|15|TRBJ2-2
CASSLGQSGSGELFF
TGTGCCAGCAGCTTGGGCCAATCCGGGAGCGGGGAGCTGTTTTTT
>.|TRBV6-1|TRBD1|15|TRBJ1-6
CASSWTGLTNSPLHF
TGTGCCAGCAGTTGGACAGGGTTAACCAATTCACCCCTCCACTTT
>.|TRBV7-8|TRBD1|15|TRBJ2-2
CASSRQGSRTGELFF
TGTGCCAGCAGCAGACAGGGCTCACGGACCGGGGAGCTGTTTTTT
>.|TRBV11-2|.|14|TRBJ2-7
CASSRSDRSYEQYF
TGTGCCAGCAGCAGGTCGGACAGATCTTACGAGCAGTACTTC